This TCR beta chain emerged from a study of OX40 agonist ivuxolimab in advanced cancers. Study in general: The patients' treatment was ivuxolimab, an agonistic anti-OX40 (CD134) antibody. Patients received intravenous ivuxolimab every 2 weeks at 0.01 to 10 mg/kg. The group had a mean age of about 65 years, ranged from roughly 23 to 79, and was 82.7% male.

TCRdb keeps only in-frame clones here, not all; method: immunoSEQ multiplex PCR. Here the sample spans 60,000 to 65,000 clones, 92% being singletons. The sequencing here drew on CD4+ or CD8+ T cells sorted from blood, taken in a trial of the OX40 agonist ivuxolimab. The source of this sequence is an adult with an advanced solid tumor such as melanoma, head and neck, liver or kidney cancer.

CDR3 sequence (DNA): TGCGCCAGCAGCTTTAGTTTTGGGAAGGGGCGATCCTACAATGAGCAGTTCTTC. Translation gives CASSFSFGKGRSYNEQFF. The chain recombines TRBV5-1 with TRBJ2-1, with D maybe TRBD1 (5 bases). V was shortened by 2 bases and J by 1 base, with 19 bases between the two germline ends. The CDR3 has 18 residues. CDR1 SGHRS and CDR2 YFSETQ come from the germline V gene.